These 10 T cell receptor beta chains were all obtained from the same sample, sequenced in a study of Graves' ophthalmopathy and Graves' hyperthyroidism. Researchers took RNA transcripts and amplified TCR beta CDR3 regions from them. Amplification began with first-round RT-PCR using HTBI primers, then second-round multiplex PCR was performed. A single record per CDR3 protein comes from TCRdb applying MiXCR to the multiplex PCR reads. The repertoire holds 660,000 or so distinct CDR3 sequences, with just over 40% as singletons. The sequenced material came from peripheral blood. Receptors were obtained from an adult man with Graves' ophthalmopathy.

This clonotype was observed a handful of times. One junction end disagrees with the germline gene, perhaps due to a read error. The chain uses TRBV5-1 and TRBJ1-2; D is uncertain. The CDR3 loop spans 14 amino acids. Looked up from germline, CDR1 is SGHRS and CDR2 is YFSETQ. CDR3 DNA sequence: TGCGCCAGCAGCTTGGCCCCCGCTAACTATGGCTACATCTTC. Translating gives CASSLAPANYGYIF.

The chain has TRBV20-1 and TRBJ1-1, with TRBD1 as a possible D gene (6 bases). There are 15 residues in the CDR3. The V end was cut by 2 bases, the J end by 3 bases, with 16 bases between. Germline V gene lookup returns CDR1 DFQATT and CDR2 SNEGSKA (reference sequence). The CDR3 coding sequence is TGCAGTGCTAGATCCCAACAGGGAGGGGACACTGAAGCTTTCTTT. It codes for CSARSQQGGDTEAFF.

This clonotype was seen ten or more times. CDR3 sequence (DNA): TGTGCCAGCAGCCCGGGACAGAACACCGGGGAGCTGTTTTTT. Its translation: CASSPGQNTGELFF. This chain links TRBV12-3 or TRBV12-4 with TRBJ2-2; possibly TRBD1 for D (6 bases). V lost 6 bases to trimming and J lost 1 base, with 9 bases between them. The CDR3 length is 14 residues.

This clonotype was observed many times. The chain carries TRBV6-4 and TRBJ2-2; the D is unclear. Germline lookup yields CDR1 MRHNA and CDR2 SNTAGT. The CDR3 runs 13 residues. Trimming pared 6 bases from V and 0 bases from J, leaving 5 bases between. The CDR3 DNA sequence: TGTGCCAGCAGCCGCACGAACACCGGGGAGCTGTTTTTT. Translated, it gives CASSRTNTGELFF.

Concerning this clonotype itself: Given a much more abundant clone one base away, this may be a read error. The V and J genes are TRBV7-3 and TRBJ2-5; 10 nucleotides align to TRBD2. The CDR3 extends over 16 amino acids. Germline loops: CDR1 SGHTA, CDR2 FQGTGA. V trimming: 3 bases; J trimming: 4 bases; junction bases outside the gene matches: 8. The CDR3 bases are TGTGCCAGCAGCTTTGCCAGCGGGAGGGTCCGAGAGACCCAGTACTTC. Translation gives CASSFASGRVRETQYF.

The table lists this clonotype with many counts. V is TRBV9 and J is TRBJ2-2, with D possibly matching TRBD1 (6 bases). This CDR3 contains 15 residues. The ends were cut back, 0 bases at V and 4 bases at J, with 10 bases in the middle. The V gene's germline CDR1 is SGDLS and CDR2 YYNGEE. The CDR3 region is CASSVAGQSTGELFF. The CDR3 coding sequence is TGTGCCAGCAGCGTAGCGGGACAAAGCACCGGGGAGCTGTTTTTT.

This clonotype has ten or more counts. The chain combines TRBV29-1 with TRBJ2-2; possibly TRBD2 for D (5 bases). The CDR3 spans 14 residues. Germline CDR1 and CDR2: SQVTM and ANQGSEA. Trimming shortened V by 4 bases and J by 2 bases, and 11 bases separated the two germline ends. CDR3 DNA: TGCAGCGTTGGAAGAGGGATAAACACCGGGGAGCTGTTTTTT. Translated, it gives CSVGRGINTGELFF.

This clonotype occurred many times. The chain combines TRBV5-1 with TRBJ2-7; D is unresolved. Germline lookup yields CDR1 SGHRS and CDR2 YFSETQ. The CDR3 covers 14 residues. V was pared by 0 bases and J by 2 bases, with 9 bases between. Here the CDR3 DNA reads TGCGCCAGCAGCTTGGCTCCATTAACCTACGAGCAGTACTTC. Translated: CASSLAPLTYEQYF.

V and J are TRBV5-1 and TRBJ1-2; TRBD1 might be the D (6 bases). V was shortened by 0 bases and J by 2 bases, with 14 bases between the two germline ends. The CDR3 contains 16 residues. Germline CDR1 and CDR2: SGHRS and YFSETQ. Written as DNA, the CDR3 is TGCGCCAGCAGCTTGGTTCCCGGGGGCGAGAACTATGGCTACACCTTC. Encoded protein: CASSLVPGGENYGYTF.

This clonotype has at least ten counts. The CDR3 DNA reads as TGTGCCAGCAGTGACGATGACACCGGGGAGCTGTTTTTT. This translates into CASSDDDTGELFF. The gene calls are TRBV6-4 and TRBJ2-2, with D unresolved. Trimming took 2 bases from V and 3 from J, leaving 4 bases between them. This CDR3 has 13 amino acids. Looked up from germline, CDR1 is MRHNA and CDR2 is SNTAGT.